This TCR beta chain was captured in a study of post-analysis software for immune sequencing data. Looking at the study overall: The study covered relapsing-remitting, secondary progressive and progressive-relapsing courses of multiple sclerosis. Findings and caveats of the study: Controls had lower frequencies than patients of roughly five TRBV segments, which included TRBV5-6, TRBV5-1 and TRBV20-1. Normalized Chao1 diversity was significantly lower in multiple sclerosis patients than in controls.

This clonotype was counted only a few times. Its antigen is still unknown. Trimming at V came to 0 bases and at J to 13 bases, leaving 11 bases not matched to a gene. Germline CDR1 LNHNV, CDR2 YYDKDF (reference sequence). This CDR3 region has 16 residues. Included in the TCR beta cDNA libraries were unique molecular identifiers. Input amounts of roughly 0.9 to 10 million T cells were used. These gave about 500,000 cDNA molecules, so each molecule approximated one T cell. TCRdb re-called the PCR reads with MiXCR, one entry per CDR3 protein. The sample has roughly 700,000 distinct CDR3 sequences, about 32% seen once; the top ten hold around 0.56%.

The sequence was obtained from a girl between 10 and 17 years old with multiple sclerosis. The specimen was blood. The rearrangement joins TRBV15 to TRBJ2-1; TRBD2 aligns across 11 bases. In DNA form, the CDR3 reads TGTGCCACCAGCAGAGATCTCCGGCTAGCGGGAGGCGGACAGTTCTTC. This gives the protein CATSRDLRLAGGGQFF. The whole variable domain, remainder taken from reference TRBV15 and TRBJ2-1, is DAMVIQNPRYQVTQFGKPVTLSCSQTLNHNVMYWYQQKSSQAPKLLFHYYDKDFNNEADTPDNFQSRRPNTSFCFLDIRSPGLGDTAMYLCATSRDLRLAGGGQFFGPGTRLTVL.